The 14 T cell receptor beta chains given below trace back to one sample, sequenced in a study of shared clonotypes between healthy human individuals (TCRdb year 2020). The library came from the immunoSEQ multiplex PCR assay. The immuneACCESS repertoire file appears here via TCRdb, limited to in-frame rearrangements. These files lack a portion of the clones; in checked studies, under half of the deficit traces to unresolved V genes, and the cause of the others is not known. For this sample there are roughly 500,000 clones; 79% appear just once. Together, the top ten hold 13% of the sample. The sequenced sample was PBMCs. These receptors all come from a middle-aged woman in good health. Some clones in this sample may be carry-over from other donors' samples.

The chain uses TRBV28 and TRBJ2-1, with D perhaps TRBD2 (6 bases). Trimming shortened V by 7 bases and J by 12 bases, and 16 bases separated the two germline ends. Germline V gene sequence: CDR1 MDHEN, CDR2 SYDVKM. This CDR3 has 12 residues. The CDR3 protein is CASKTRGVGQFF. The CDR3 nucleotides are TGTGCCAGCAAGACTAGGGGCGTGGGGCAGTTCTTC.

This clone was found once. The chain has TRBV5-4 and TRBJ2-1, with 7 bases identical to TRBD1. With V trimmed by 4 bases and J by 6 bases, 10 bases remained unmatched. The CDR3 is 15 residues long. The germline CDR1 and CDR2 sequences are SGHNT and YYREEE (reference sequence). The CDR3 loop reads CASSPPPTGPNEQFF. In DNA form, the CDR3 reads TGTGCCAGCAGCCCCCCCCCGACAGGGCCCAATGAGCAGTTCTTC.

The genes are TRBV30 and TRBJ2-5; TRBD2 aligns across 12 bases. J was trimmed by 5 bases and V by 1 base; bases with no gene match: 5. Germline V lookup: CDR1 GTSNPN, CDR2 SVGIG (reference sequence). The CDR3 is 15 amino acids. The CDR3 DNA is TGTGCCTGGAGTGCCCCCGGGACTAGCGGGGAGACCCAGTACTTC. Translated: CAWSAPGTSGETQYF.

This clone has only one observation. At one end the junction does not follow the germline gene, possibly because of a read error. This chain joins TRBV7-7 and TRBJ1-4; D is perhaps TRBD1 (6 bases). Germline V CDR1 and CDR2: SSHAT, FNYEAQ (reference sequence). This CDR3 spans 16 amino acids. The CDR3 protein is CASSPENRATNEKLFF. CDR3 coding DNA: TGTGCTAGCAGCCCCGAGAACAGGGCAACTAATGAAAAACTGTTTTTT. The whole variable domain, filled in from reference TRBV7-7 and TRBJ1-4, reads GAGVSQSPRYKVTKRGQDVTLRCDPISSHATLYWYQQALGQGPEFLTYFNYEAQPDKSGLPSDRFSAERPEGSISTLTIQRTEQRDSAMYRCASSPENRATNEKLFFGSGTQLSVL.

The V and J genes are TRBV5-4 and TRBJ2-1, with D perhaps matching TRBD2 (7 bases). V was shortened by 5 bases and J by 0 bases, with 15 bases between the two germline ends. The CDR3 consists of 16 residues. Looked up from germline, CDR1 is SGHNT and CDR2 is YYREEE (reference sequence). In nucleotides, the CDR3 is TGTGCCAGCAGTCGGGGGGCATTAAGCTCCTACAATGAGCAGTTCTTC. Encoded protein: CASSRGALSSYNEQFF. Looking up the rest from reference TRBV5-4 and TRBJ2-1 gives the full variable domain: ETGVTQSPTHLIKTRGQQVTLRCSSQSGHNTVSWYQQALGQGPQFIFQYYREEENGRGNFPPRFSGLQFPNYSSELNVNALELDDSALYLCASSRGALSSYNEQFFGPGTRLTVL.

The J gene is TRBJ2-5, the V gene TRBV5-1, with a possible D match to TRBD2 (5 bases). Germline values: CDR1 SGHRS, CDR2 YFSETQ. With 0 bases removed from V and 5 bases from J, the gap between germline ends came to 14 bases. CDR3 length: 15 amino acids. This CDR3 is CASSLAEGLWETQYF. The CDR3 DNA sequence: TGCGCCAGCAGCTTGGCCGAGGGTTTATGGGAGACCCAGTACTTC.

V and J are TRBV2 and TRBJ1-1; 8 bases are shared with TRBD1. The CDR3 length is 13 residues. Germline lookup yields CDR1 SNHLY and CDR2 FYNNEI. Trimming took 5 bases from V and 6 from J; bases not matched to a gene: 5. The CDR3 DNA reads as TGTGCCAGCAGTATTAACAGGGGGTCTGAAGCTTTCTTT. As protein: CASSINRGSEAFF.

In this sample, this clone turned up a few times. The chain joins TRBV27 to TRBJ2-1; D not resolved. Germline lookup yields CDR1 MNHEY and CDR2 SMNVEV (reference sequence). CDR3 length: 13 residues. Trimming took 2 bases from V and 6 from J, leaving 8 bases between them. The CDR3 bases are TGTGCCAGCAGTTTAAGTTCCCTCAATGAGCAGTTCTTC. Protein sequence: CASSLSSLNEQFF.

For the CDR3, the DNA is TGTGCCAGCTCACCAACTACAGGGATAAGGAACACTGAAGCTTTCTTT. Translated, it gives CASSPTTGIRNTEAFF. V gene TRBV18 combines with J gene TRBJ1-1; D perhaps matches TRBD1 (6 bases). Germline V gene data show CDR1 as KGHSH and CDR2 as LQKENI. V was cut by 2 bases and J by 1 base, with 14 bases left in between. This CDR3 spans 16 amino acids.

Ten or more counts support this clone. CDR3 DNA: TGTGCCAGCAGCCCCCTCAAATCGGGGCTTTCCTACGAGCAGTACTTC. Translation: CASSPLKSGLSYEQYF. The V gene is TRBV27, the J gene TRBJ2-7; D assignment may be TRBD1 or TRBD2 (5 bases each). The CDR3 covers 16 residues. The germline CDR1 and CDR2 sequences are MNHEY and SMNVEV (reference sequence). Between the trimmed V and J ends, which lost 6 bases and 1 base, there was a span of 19 bases.

This clone was observed a single time. The CDR3 nucleotides are TGCGCCAGCAGCTTGGGGCCCCAGATCCTCACCAATGAGCAGTTCTTC. Protein product: CASSLGPQILTNEQFF. The gene calls are TRBV5-1 and TRBJ2-1; D is unresolved. The CDR3 loop spans 16 amino acids. CDR1 is SGHRS, CDR2 YFSETQ, per germline. V dropped 0 bases and J dropped 6 bases, with 16 bases sitting between them.

This clone was detected a few times. The J gene is TRBJ2-5, the V gene TRBV9; a possible D gene is TRBD2 (6 bases). Germline values: CDR1 SGDLS, CDR2 YYNGEE. Trimming took 2 bases from V and 4 from J, leaving 15 bases between them. This CDR3 has 15 amino acids. The CDR3 coding sequence is TGTGCCAGCAGCGTCACCGGGACTTGGGGAGAGACCCAGTACTTC. It is translated as CASSVTGTWGETQYF.

This clone was observed a single time. The rearrangement joins TRBV19 to TRBJ2-1; D is ambiguous. V lost 8 bases and J 6 bases, leaving 14 bases between the germline ends. This CDR3 region has 13 residues. Germline V lookup: CDR1 LNHDA, CDR2 SQIVND (reference sequence). This chain's CDR3 is CASRAIDLNEQFF. The CDR3 DNA follows: TGTGCCAGTCGCGCTATCGATCTCAATGAGCAGTTCTTC. The full variable domain, its missing parts supplied by reference TRBV19 and TRBJ2-1, is DGGITQSPKYLFRKEGQNVTLSCEQNLNHDAMYWYRQDPGQGLRLIYYSQIVNDFQKGDIAEGYSVSREKKESFPLTVTSAQKNPTAFYLCASRAIDLNEQFFGPGTRLTVL.

The J gene is TRBJ1-1, the V gene TRBV7-2, with unresolved D. The V and J ends lost 1 base and 1 base respectively, with 10 bases between them. There are 15 residues in the CDR3. Germline V gene data show CDR1 as SGHTA and CDR2 as FQGNSA. CDR3 amino acids: CASSLVGIRNTEAFF. CDR3 nucleotide sequence: TGTGCCAGCAGCTTAGTGGGGATACGGAACACTGAAGCTTTCTTT.